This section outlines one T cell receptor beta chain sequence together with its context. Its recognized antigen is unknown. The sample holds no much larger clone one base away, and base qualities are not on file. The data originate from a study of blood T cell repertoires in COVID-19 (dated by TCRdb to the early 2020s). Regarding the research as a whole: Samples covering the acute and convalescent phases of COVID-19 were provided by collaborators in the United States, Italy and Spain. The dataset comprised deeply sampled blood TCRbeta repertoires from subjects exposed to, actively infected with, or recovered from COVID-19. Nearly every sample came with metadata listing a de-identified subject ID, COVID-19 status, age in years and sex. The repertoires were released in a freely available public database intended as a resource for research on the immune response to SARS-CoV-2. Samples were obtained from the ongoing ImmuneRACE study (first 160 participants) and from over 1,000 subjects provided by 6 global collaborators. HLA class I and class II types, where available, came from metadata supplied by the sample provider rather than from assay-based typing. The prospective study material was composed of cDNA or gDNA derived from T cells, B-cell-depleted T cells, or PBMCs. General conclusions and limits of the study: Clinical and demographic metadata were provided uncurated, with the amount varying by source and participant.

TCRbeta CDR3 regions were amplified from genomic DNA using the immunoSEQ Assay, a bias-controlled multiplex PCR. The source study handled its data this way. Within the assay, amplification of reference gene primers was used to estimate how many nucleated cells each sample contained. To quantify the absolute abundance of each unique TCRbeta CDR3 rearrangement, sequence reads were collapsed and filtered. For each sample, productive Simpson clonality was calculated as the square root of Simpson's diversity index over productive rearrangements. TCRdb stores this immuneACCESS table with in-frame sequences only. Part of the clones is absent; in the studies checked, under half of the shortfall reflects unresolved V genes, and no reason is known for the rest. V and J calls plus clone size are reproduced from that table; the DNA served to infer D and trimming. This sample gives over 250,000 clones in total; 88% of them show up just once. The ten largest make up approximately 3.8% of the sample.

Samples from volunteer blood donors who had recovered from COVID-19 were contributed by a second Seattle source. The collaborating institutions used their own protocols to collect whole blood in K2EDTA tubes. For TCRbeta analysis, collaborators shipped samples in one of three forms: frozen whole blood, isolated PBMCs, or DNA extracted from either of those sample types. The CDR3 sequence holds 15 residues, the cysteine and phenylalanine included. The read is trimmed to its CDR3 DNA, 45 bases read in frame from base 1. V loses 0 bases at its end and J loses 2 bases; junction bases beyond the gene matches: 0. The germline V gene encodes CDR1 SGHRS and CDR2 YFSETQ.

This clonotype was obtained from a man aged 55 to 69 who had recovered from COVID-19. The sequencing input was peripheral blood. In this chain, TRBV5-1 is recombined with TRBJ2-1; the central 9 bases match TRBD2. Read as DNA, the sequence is TGCGCCAGCAGCTTGGGACTAGCGGCCTACAATGAGCAGTTCTTC. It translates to CASSLGLAAYNEQFF. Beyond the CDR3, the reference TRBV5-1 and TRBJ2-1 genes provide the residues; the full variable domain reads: KAGVTQTPRYLIKTRGQQVTLSCSPISGHRSVSWYQQTPGQGLQFLFEYFSETQRNKGNFPGRFSGRQFSNSRSEMNVSTLELGDSALYLCASSLGLAAYNEQFFGPGTRLTVL.